Listed below are T cell receptor beta chains from one sample, sequenced in a study of shared clonotypes between healthy human individuals. Profiling relied on immunoSEQ multiplex PCR, and the TCRdb table lists in-frame clones only, not all of them. The sample lists 1.5 million to 2.5 million clones; 85% to 95% were seen once. Sample: naive CD8+ T cells sorted from blood. The receptors were gathered from a man between 18 and 29 years old in good health. CDR3s include the opening cysteine and the closing phenylalanine or tryptophan. The D gene is left open where the match is weak. Only some rows state a clone size, as once, few, many or a class for expanded clones.

clone_size j_call v_call d_call cdr3_aa cdr3_nt
. TRBJ2-7 TRBV2 . CASFTMATYEQYF TGTGCCAGCTTTACAATGGCCACCTACGAGCAGTACTTC
. TRBJ2-3 TRBV4-1 . CASSQVQPPTPTYF TGCGCCAGCAGCCAAGTCCAACCCCCAACTCCGACTTATTTT
. TRBJ2-7 TRBV4-1 . CASSQDAAGAYEQYF TGCGCCAGCAGCCAAGATGCAGCAGGAGCCTACGAGCAGTACTTC
. TRBJ2-1 TRBV21-1 . CASSTRTGKGSYNEQFF TGTGCCAGCAGCACCCGGACAGGAAAGGGGTCTTACAATGAGCAGTTCTTC
. TRBJ1-5 TRBV27 . CASSFGTGPPGQPQHF TGTGCCAGCAGTTTTGGGACGGGACCCCCGGGGCAGCCCCAGCATTTT
. TRBJ2-1 TRBV2 . CASSREWQNNEQFF TGTGCCAGCTCCCGTGAGTGGCAGAACAATGAGCAGTTCTTC
. TRBJ1-5 TRBV6-5 . CASSAGFNQPQHF TGTGCCAGCAGTGCAGGTTTTAATCAGCCCCAGCATTTT
. TRBJ2-2 TRBV7-2 . CASSPDYINTGELFF TGTGCCAGCAGCCCGGACTACATTAACACCGGGGAGCTGTTTTTT
once TRBJ2-3 TRBV30 TRBD2 CAWSVLAAATDTQYF TGTGCCTGGAGTGTACTAGCGGCGGCCACAGATACGCAGTATTTT
few TRBJ1-2 TRBV15 TRBD1 CATSRDRGGAHGYTF TGTGCCACCAGCAGAGATCGAGGGGGCGCCCATGGCTACACCTTC
. TRBJ2-5 TRBV5-8 . CASSLWGRGQETQYF TGTGCCAGCAGCTTGTGGGGCAGGGGTCAAGAGACCCAGTACTTC
. TRBJ2-3 TRBV7-3 TRBD2 CASSLGLAGVFTDTQYF TGTGCCAGCAGCCTCGGACTAGCTGGGGTGTTCACAGATACGCAGTATTTT
. TRBJ1-6 TRBV6-1 TRBD1 CASRDTGTGNSPLHF TGTGCCAGCAGAGATACCGGGACAGGAAATTCACCCCTCCACTTT
. TRBJ2-7 TRBV6-5 . CASTPGLNLGEQYF TGTGCCAGCACCCCAGGACTCAATTTGGGCGAGCAGTACTTC
. TRBJ1-2 TRBV25-1 . CASSEGGRDGYTF TGTGCCAGCAGTGAAGGGGGGAGGGATGGCTACACCTTC
. TRBJ1-4 TRBV5-6 TRBD1 CASSFRDRDEKLFF TGTGCCAGCAGCTTCCGGGACAGGGATGAAAAACTGTTTTTT
. TRBJ2-7 TRBV6-5 . CASSQGPRPYEQYF TGTGCCAGCAGCCAGGGGCCCAGGCCCTACGAGCAGTACTTC
. TRBJ2-7 TRBV5-5 . CASSLGGSHEQYF TGTGCCAGCAGCTTGGGAGGGTCCCACGAGCAGTACTTC
. TRBJ2-1 TRBV5-6 TRBD2 CASSLGLAVYEQFF TGTGCCAGCAGCTTGGGACTAGCGGTCTATGAGCAGTTCTTC
. TRBJ1-6 TRBV19 . CASSMYDGINSPLHF TGTGCCAGTAGTATGTATGACGGGATCAATTCACCCCTCCACTTT
. TRBJ1-1 TRBV6-4 TRBD1 CASSDSPGTGATEAFF TGTGCCAGCAGTGACTCACCCGGGACAGGGGCCACTGAAGCTTTCTTT
. TRBJ2-5 TRBV4-2 . CASSPSLWETQYF TGTGCCAGCAGCCCCTCCCTCTGGGAGACCCAGTACTTC
. TRBJ2-2 TRBV30 . CAWTGVNTGELFF TGTGCCTGGACAGGGGTCAACACCGGGGAGCTGTTTTTT
. TRBJ1-1 TRBV19 TRBD1 CASSTGQDWGTEAFF TGTGCCAGTAGTACCGGACAGGATTGGGGCACTGAAGCTTTCTTT
. TRBJ1-2 TRBV10-3 TRBD1 CAISESEGAPQGYTF TGTGCCATCAGTGAGTCGGAGGGGGCACCGCAAGGCTACACCTTC
once TRBJ2-7 TRBV2 TRBD2 CASSEGDSGLSYEQYF TGTGCCAGCAGTGAAGGGGATAGCGGGCTCTCCTACGAGCAGTACTTC
. TRBJ1-5 TRBV28 . CASSVDSGYSNQPQHF TGTGCCAGCAGTGTGGACAGTGGGTATAGCAATCAGCCCCAGCATTTT
. TRBJ2-3 TRBV2 TRBD2 CASSEAQRGSDTQYF TGTGCCAGCAGTGAAGCCCAGCGGGGGTCAGATACGCAGTATTTT
once TRBJ2-1 TRBV27 TRBD2 CASSVGLAAPNEQFF TGTGCCAGCAGTGTGGGACTAGCGGCCCCCAATGAGCAGTTCTTC
. TRBJ2-3 TRBV7-8 TRBD2 CASSLGLAGGIRTDTQYF TGTGCCAGCAGCTTGGGACTAGCGGGAGGGATACGCACAGATACGCAGTATTTT
. TRBJ2-1 TRBV7-8 TRBD2 CASSLLAGWEQFF TGTGCCAGCAGCTTACTAGCGGGCTGGGAGCAGTTCTTC
. TRBJ1-6 TRBV7-2 . CASSANRASPLHF TGTGCCAGCAGCGCAAACAGAGCATCACCCCTCCACTTT
. TRBJ2-7 TRBV19 . CASSATTYEQYF TGTGCCAGTAGTGCCACTACCTACGAGCAGTACTTC
once TRBJ2-2 TRBV7-6 . CASSLSSWGGQGTGELFF TGTGCCAGCAGCTTAAGCAGCTGGGGAGGCCAAGGGACCGGGGAGCTGTTTTTT
. TRBJ1-2 TRBV2 . CATPERYGYTF TGTGCCACCCCCGAAAGGTATGGCTACACCTTC